One and the same sample provided the 27 T cell receptor beta chains below, sequenced in a study of read filtering for tumor transcriptome and immune sequencing. Molecular barcoded adaptors covering alpha/delta and beta/gamma chains were used on roughly 400 ng RNA. TCRdb ran MiXCR on the reads and lists one entry per CDR3 protein. This sample yields under 50,000 distinct CDR3 sequences, of which roughly 15% are seen a single time; about 30% belongs to the top ten. Sequenced material: a population of CD138-negative cells sorted from bone marrow. All receptors come from a donor aged 40 or older with multiple myeloma.

This clonotype came up many times. CDR3 nucleotides: TGTGCCAGCGGAAAATCCGGGTCAAACAATGAGCAGTTCTTC. This codes for CASGKSGSNNEQFF. The chain carries TRBV28 and TRBJ2-1; D unclear. The ends were cut back, 8 bases at V and 5 bases at J, with 16 bases in the middle. CDR3 length equals 14 residues. The germline gives CDR1 MDHEN, CDR2 SYDVKM.

This clonotype was counted many times. The gene calls are TRBV7-2 and TRBJ2-2, with D possibly being TRBD1 (7 bases). Germline lookup yields CDR1 SGHTA and CDR2 FQGNSA. This CDR3 spans 17 amino acids. Between the trimmed V and J ends, which lost 6 bases and 0 bases, there was a span of 17 bases. The CDR3 here is CASSTPRGASNTGELFF. Here the CDR3 DNA reads TGTGCCAGCAGTACTCCCAGGGGGGCTTCGAACACCGGGGAGCTGTTTTTT.

Many counts were recorded for this clonotype. The chain carries TRBV5-1 and TRBJ2-7; 8 bases agree with TRBD2. The CDR3 runs to 16 residues. Per germline, CDR1 SGHRS and CDR2 YFSETQ. Trimming removed 4 bases from V and 2 bases from J; junction bases left unmatched: 11. The CDR3 DNA is TGCGCCAGCAGCCGGGACACTAGCGGAGGGCCCTACGAGCAGTACTTC. This codes for CASSRDTSGGPYEQYF. Full variable domain (missing parts from reference TRBV5-1 and TRBJ2-7): KAGVTQTPRYLIKTRGQQVTLSCSPISGHRSVSWYQQTPGQGLQFLFEYFSETQRNKGNFPGRFSGRQFSNSRSEMNVSTLELGDSALYLCASSRDTSGGPYEQYFGPGTRLTVT.

This clonotype was seen at least ten times. This chain connects TRBV5-1 to TRBJ2-7, with D possibly called TRBD1 or TRBD2 (5 bases each). Germline CDR1 and CDR2: SGHRS and YFSETQ. Trimming stripped 4 bases from V and 0 bases from J, with 8 bases between. This CDR3 spans 13 amino acids. Here the CDR3 DNA reads TGCGCCAGCAGCCGGGACGGCTCCTACGAGCAGTACTTC. It is translated as CASSRDGSYEQYF.

This clonotype was counted at least ten times. This chain links TRBV2 with TRBJ1-2; 9 bases align to TRBD1. CDR3 size: 12 residues. Per germline, CDR1 SNHLY and CDR2 FYNNEI. The trim removed 5 bases at V and 8 bases at J, leaving 3 bases unmatched. The CDR3: CASSRTGDGYTF. The DNA of the CDR3 is TGTGCCAGCAGTAGGACAGGGGACGGCTACACCTTC. The full variable domain, completed using reference TRBV2 and TRBJ1-2, is EPEVTQTPSHQVTQMGQEVILRCVPISNHLYFYWYRQILGQKVEFLVSFYNNEISEKSEIFDDQFSVERPDGSNFTLKIRSTKLEDSAMYFCASSRTGDGYTFGSGTRLTVV.

This clonotype was counted many times. This chain connects TRBV9 to TRBJ2-6, with a weak D call TRBD1 (5 bases). Germline V gives CDR1 SGDLS, CDR2 YYNGEE. V was cut by 4 bases and J by 0 bases, with 11 bases left in between. CDR3 length: 16 residues. The CDR3 protein is CASSPRQTSGANVLTF. CDR3 nucleotide sequence: TGTGCCAGCAGCCCCCGACAGACCTCTGGGGCCAACGTCCTGACTTTC.

As concerns this clonotype: Being one base from a much bigger clone, this may be a read error. V gene TRBV5-1 combines with J gene TRBJ2-3; D is unclear. This CDR3 region has 15 residues. Looked up from germline, CDR1 is SGHRS and CDR2 is YFSETQ. This chain's CDR3 is CASIPDGLSTDTLYF. The CDR3 region has the DNA TGCGCCAGCATCCCGGACGGCCTGAGCACAGATACGCTGTATTTT.

At least ten counts were recorded for this clonotype. CDR3 nucleotide sequence: TGTGCCAGCAGCCGCGTGCAGGGACAGGGGGCTAATGAGCAGTTCTTC. Translated, it gives CASSRVQGQGANEQFF. The V and J genes are TRBV3-1 and TRBJ2-1; 12 bases map to TRBD1. Trimming at V came to 4 bases and at J to 7 bases, leaving 8 bases not matched to a gene. The CDR3 sequence is 16 residues long. CDR1 is LGHDT, CDR2 YNNKEL, per germline (reference sequence).

This clonotype was observed a few times. The chain employs TRBV2 and TRBJ2-2; 9 nucleotides match TRBD1. Trimming cost V 3 bases and J 0 bases; bases outside gene matches: 5. Germline lookup yields CDR1 SNHLY and CDR2 FYNNEI. CDR3 length: 17 amino acids. The CDR3 reads CASSDPRQGANTGELFF. CDR3 bases: TGTGCCAGCAGTGATCCGCGACAGGGGGCGAACACCGGGGAGCTGTTTTTT.

In its sample, this clonotype was seen many times. V gene TRBV10-3 combines with J gene TRBJ2-3; D possibly uses TRBD1 or TRBD2 (5 bases each). CDR3 length equals 13 residues. Trimming took 8 bases from V and 6 from J, leaving 15 bases between them. In germline, CDR1 is ENHRY, CDR2 SYGVKD. The CDR3 DNA is TGTGCCATCTGGACCGCCGGGACGGATACGCAGTATTTT. Amino acids: CAIWTAGTDTQYF.

In its sample, this clonotype was seen many times. This rearrangement joins TRBV5-4 to TRBJ2-7, with D maybe TRBD1 (6 bases). The germline gives CDR1 SGHNT, CDR2 YYREEE (reference sequence). V lost 0 bases to trimming and J lost 1 base, with 8 bases between them. The CDR3 length is 14 residues. CDR3 sequence (DNA): TGTGCCAGCAGCTTGGACACAGGGTCCTACGAGCAGTACTTC. Amino acid sequence: CASSLDTGSYEQYF.

This clonotype has a handful of counts. The chain combines TRBV28 with TRBJ1-3; tentatively, D is TRBD1 (6 bases). Germline V lookup: CDR1 MDHEN, CDR2 SYDVKM. V lost 9 bases to trimming and J lost 5 bases, with 14 bases between them. The CDR3 runs to 13 residues. The CDR3 reads CASRGADRNTIYF. The CDR3 nucleotides read TGTGCCAGTAGGGGGGCCGATAGAAACACCATATATTTT.

At least ten counts were recorded for this clonotype. The chain joins TRBV7-9 to TRBJ2-7, with D hard to call. Trimming stripped 6 bases from V and 7 bases from J, with 16 bases between. Germline V lookup: CDR1 SEHNR, CDR2 FQNEAQ (reference sequence). There are 13 residues in the CDR3. The CDR3 loop is CASSGPGLLEQYF. The CDR3 DNA follows: TGTGCCAGCAGTGGCCCCGGTCTTTTGGAGCAGTACTTC. Combining the CDR3 with reference TRBV7-9 and TRBJ2-7 gives the whole variable domain DTGVSQNPRHKITKRGQNVTFRCDPISEHNRLYWYRQTLGQGPEFLTYFQNEAQLEKSRLLSDRFSAERPKGSFSTLEIQRTEQGDSAMYLCASSGPGLLEQYFGPGTRLTVT.

This clonotype has a count of ten or more. The chain joins TRBV27 to TRBJ2-7, with D unresolved. The CDR3 runs 13 residues. V lost 0 bases to trimming and J lost 9 bases, with 12 bases between them. CDR1 MNHEY and CDR2 SMNVEV come from the germline V gene (reference sequence). The CDR3, as DNA: TGTGCCAGCAGTTTATCTCCCAGTCGAGCGCAGTACTTC. Its protein product is CASSLSPSRAQYF.

This clonotype was found many times. The chain has TRBV7-8 and TRBJ2-2, with D uncertain. Germline assignment: CDR1 SGHVS and CDR2 FQNEAQ. The CDR3 runs to 18 residues. V lost 2 bases and J 2 bases, leaving 18 bases between the germline ends. In nucleotides, the CDR3 is TGTGCCAGCAGCTTAAGGGCAGGAAGTTCCATTAACACCGGGGAGCTGTTTTTT. It codes for CASSLRAGSSINTGELFF.

On this clonotype: A much bigger clone sits one base away, suggesting this may be a read error. The chain is built from TRBV27 and TRBJ2-3, with a weak D call TRBD2 (6 bases). Germline V CDR1 and CDR2: MNHEY, SMNVEV (reference sequence). The CDR3 runs to 15 residues. The germline V and J ends were trimmed by 7 bases and 3 bases, with 17 bases remaining between them. CDR3 loop: CASKARLVLTDTQYF. For the CDR3, the DNA is TGTGCCAGCAAGGCCCGACTAGTTTTGACAGATACGCAGTATTTT.

This clonotype was seen at least ten times. This chain connects TRBV5-4 to TRBJ2-3, with 16 bases matching TRBD2. The V gene end was trimmed by 4 bases and the J gene end by 5 bases; junction bases not matched to a gene: 4. This CDR3 is 16 amino acids long. Germline V gives CDR1 SGHNT, CDR2 YYREEE (reference sequence). The CDR3 sequence: CASSPGLAGGEDTQYF. CDR3 nucleotide sequence: TGTGCCAGCAGCCCGGGACTAGCGGGAGGGGAAGATACGCAGTATTTT.

This clonotype was counted ten times or more. The chain combines TRBV5-1 with TRBJ2-1; 11 nucleotides agree with TRBD2. CDR1 SGHRS and CDR2 YFSETQ come from the germline V gene. The CDR3 contains 16 residues. Trimming removed 0 bases from V and 2 bases from J; junction bases left unmatched: 1. The CDR3 DNA reads TGCGCCAGCAGCTTGGGACTAGCGGGGACCTACAATGAGCAGTTCTTC. This encodes CASSLGLAGTYNEQFF.

Many counts were recorded for this clonotype. The genes are TRBV19 and TRBJ2-1, with 12 nucleotides matching TRBD2. V shed 10 bases and J 12 bases; nucleotides not matched to a gene: 16. CDR1 is LNHDA and CDR2 is SQIVND in the germline V gene (reference sequence). The CDR3 sequence is 15 residues long. CDR3 amino acids: CATLTTSGSSEGQFF. CDR3 nucleotide sequence: TGTGCCACCCTCACGACTAGCGGGAGCTCTGAGGGGCAGTTCTTC.

The genes are TRBV6-5 and TRBJ2-7, with 7 bases that match TRBD2. Germline CDR1 is MNHEY and CDR2 is SVGAGI. Trimming removed 0 bases from V and 5 bases from J; junction bases left unmatched: 10. This CDR3 contains 16 residues. The DNA of the CDR3 is TGTGCCAGCAGTTACTCGATAAACAGCGGGATGGACGAGCAGTACTTC. Encoded protein: CASSYSINSGMDEQYF.

This clonotype was detected many times. J is TRBJ2-7 and V is TRBV4-1; the match to TRBD2 covers 8 bases. V dropped 3 bases and J dropped 4; count of bases not matched to a gene: 11. CDR3 length: 16 residues. Germline V CDR1 and CDR2: MGHRA, YSYEKL. In nucleotides, the CDR3 is TGCGCCAGCAGCCATCTTCCCCGGGGACTAGGGTACGAGCAGTACTTC. This gives the protein CASSHLPRGLGYEQYF.

This clonotype was detected only a few times. The chain couples TRBV6-2 or TRBV6-3 to TRBJ2-5; perhaps TRBD1 as D (6 bases). Germline CDR1 MNHEY, CDR2 SVGEGT. The V end lost 6 bases, the J end lost 4 bases, and 15 bases lay between the germline ends. The length of the CDR3 is 14 residues. CDR3 DNA sequence: TGTGCCAGCAGCTCCGGGACATCAAGAGAGACCCAGTACTTC. Translation: CASSSGTSRETQYF.

At least ten counts were recorded for this clonotype. J is TRBJ1-1 and V is TRBV13; D not certain. The CDR3 is 14 residues long. Between the trimmed V and J ends, which lost 4 bases and 6 bases, there was a span of 15 bases. Germline CDR1 reads PRHDT; CDR2 reads FYEKMQ (reference sequence). CDR3 in amino acids: CASSSYIWPAEAFF. CDR3 DNA sequence: TGTGCCAGCAGCTCATACATATGGCCGGCTGAAGCTTTCTTT.

Worth noting for this clonotype: A clone one base away is much larger, so this may be a read error. The chain employs TRBV2 and TRBJ2-2; 7 bases are a match to TRBD1. Germline loops: CDR1 SNHLY, CDR2 FYNNEI. The CDR3 sequence is 15 residues long. Here the CDR3 DNA reads TGTGCCGGCAGCGCACAGGGGCTGAGCACCGGGGAGCTGTTTTTT. Its translation is CAGSAQGLSTGELFF.

This clonotype was seen more than once but under ten times. The CDR3, as DNA: TGCAGTGCTAGCCGCCCCCAGACTAGCGGGGTAGATACGCAGTATTTT. This codes for CSASRPQTSGVDTQYF. The J gene is TRBJ2-3, the V gene TRBV20-1; 11 nucleotides line up with TRBD2. The J segment lost 5 bases and the V segment lost 3 bases, leaving 10 bases of the junction unmatched. The CDR3 length is 16 residues. The germline V gene encodes CDR1 DFQATT and CDR2 SNEGSKA (reference sequence).

V gene TRBV20-1 combines with J gene TRBJ2-5; TRBD1 is a possible D gene (7 bases). This CDR3 comprises 13 residues. The V end lost 5 bases, the J end lost 1 base, and 11 bases lay between the germline ends. The germline gives CDR1 DFQATT, CDR2 SNEGSKA (reference sequence). The CDR3 sequence is CSAPQGGQETQYF. The CDR3 DNA is TGCAGTGCTCCCCAGGGGGGCCAAGAGACCCAGTACTTC.

The chain combines TRBV5-1 with TRBJ1-3, with a tentative D call TRBD1 (5 bases). Trimming removed 4 bases from V and 0 bases from J, with 11 bases in between. The CDR3 covers 15 residues. CDR1 and CDR2 (germline): SGHRS, YFSETQ. The CDR3 DNA sequence: TGCGCCAGCAGCCGGGACGGAGACTCTGGAAACACCATATATTTT. As protein: CASSRDGDSGNTIYF.